Following are 23 T cell receptor beta chains from one sample sequenced in a study of blood T cell repertoires in COVID-19. Sequenced by immunoSEQ multiplex PCR; TCRdb stores in-frame clones only, minus some. Of tens of thousands of clones in the sample, approximately 80% were seen once. The sequenced material came from peripheral blood. Source of these receptors: a human donor in a cohort sampled during active COVID-19.

CDR3 protein: CASSRQGNYGYTF. The CDR3 nucleotides read TGTGCCAGCAGCAGACAGGGGAACTATGGCTACACCTTC. The chain couples TRBV6-5 to TRBJ1-2; TRBD1 matches at 8 bases. Trimming cost V 6 bases and J 2 bases; bases outside gene matches: 2. This CDR3 has 13 residues. The V gene's germline CDR1 is MNHEY and CDR2 SVGAGI.

The chain combines TRBV6-5 with TRBJ1-1; TRBD1 matches at 7 bases. The V gene end was trimmed by 7 bases and the J gene end by 7 bases; junction bases not matched to a gene: 3. The CDR3 is 11 amino acids. Germline loops: CDR1 MNHEY, CDR2 SVGAGI. CDR3 coding DNA: TGTGCCAGCACGGGACAGATTGAAGCTTTCTTT. As protein: CASTGQIEAFF.

The genes are TRBV2 and TRBJ1-5; D remains ambiguous. V was clipped by 6 bases and J by 0 bases, with 9 bases between them. The germline V gene encodes CDR1 SNHLY and CDR2 FYNNEI. The CDR3 loop spans 14 amino acids. The CDR3 DNA reads as TGTGCCAGCAGGCCGGGGATTAGCAATCAGCCCCAGCATTTT. Translation: CASRPGISNQPQHF.

The V gene is TRBV2, the J gene TRBJ2-3; a possible D gene is TRBD1 (5 bases). The germline CDR1 and CDR2 sequences are SNHLY and FYNNEI. The CDR3 runs to 18 residues. Trimming removed 1 base from V and 0 bases from J, with 17 bases in between. CDR3 residues: CASSEGGTLNPSTDTQYF. CDR3 in DNA: TGTGCCAGCAGTGAAGGGGGCACACTAAACCCGAGCACAGATACGCAGTATTTT.

This clone came up a few times. The CDR3 is CASSGQSSNQPQHF. The CDR3 DNA follows: TGTGCCAGCAGCGGACAGTCTAGCAATCAGCCCCAGCATTTT. V usage is TRBV5-6 and J usage is TRBJ1-5, with D possibly TRBD1 on 6 matching bases. Trimming left V 4 bases short and J 0 bases short, with 8 bases between. This CDR3 comprises 14 residues. CDR1 and CDR2 from the germline V gene are SGHDT and YYEEEE.

V usage is TRBV6-4 and J usage is TRBJ1-2; TRBD1 agrees at 7 bases. With 6 bases clipped from V and 4 bases from J, the junction kept 5 bases outside the gene matches. The CDR3 is 13 amino acids. CDR1 is MRHNA and CDR2 is SNTAGT in the germline V gene. CDR3 sequence: CASRGWTGYGYTF. CDR3 in DNA: TGTGCCAGCAGGGGGTGGACAGGCTATGGCTACACCTTC.

The chain employs TRBV28 and TRBJ1-2, with TRBD1 identical over 8 bases. Germline lookup yields CDR1 MDHEN and CDR2 SYDVKM. The CDR3 runs 15 residues. The J segment lost 8 bases and the V segment lost 2 bases, leaving 10 bases of the junction unmatched. This CDR3 is CASSLPQGAVGGYTF. CDR3 bases: TGTGCCAGCAGTTTACCCCAGGGGGCGGTTGGGGGCTACACCTTC.

This chain joins TRBV19 and TRBJ2-6; D gene ambiguous. The CDR3 is 15 amino acids. The germline gives CDR1 LNHDA, CDR2 SQIVND (reference sequence). Trimming cost V 4 bases and J 4 bases, with 11 bases left between them. CDR3 region: CASSRRGAGANVLTF. In DNA, the CDR3 is TGTGCCAGTAGTAGGAGAGGTGCCGGGGCCAACGTCCTGACTTTC.

The gene calls are TRBV28 and TRBJ1-3; the D gene is possibly TRBD1 (6 bases). V was trimmed by 6 bases and J by 2 bases, leaving 8 bases between them. This CDR3 spans 13 amino acids. Germline values: CDR1 MDHEN, CDR2 SYDVKM. Here the CDR3 reads CASRTGPGNTIYF. The CDR3 DNA reads as TGTGCCAGCAGGACAGGACCTGGAAACACCATATATTTT.

This chain links TRBV7-2 with TRBJ2-3, with a possible D match to TRBD1 (5 bases). V dropped 3 bases and J dropped 7 bases, with 14 bases sitting between them. CDR1 SGHTA and CDR2 FQGNSA come from the germline V gene. This CDR3 contains 14 residues. The CDR3 region has the DNA TGTGCCAGCAGCTTCCCCGGTGGGGCTAATACGCAGTATTTT. It specifies CASSFPGGANTQYF.

This chain uses TRBV4-2 with TRBJ1-1; D remains ambiguous. Germline V CDR1 and CDR2: LGHNA, YNFKEQ. Trimming removed 5 bases from V and 11 bases from J, with 12 bases in between. The CDR3 consists of 11 residues. The CDR3 nucleotides read TGTGCCAGCAGCGGACCGCAGCGGGCTTTCTTT. It encodes CASSGPQRAFF.

The chain recombines TRBV7-2 with TRBJ2-7, with 10 bases fitting TRBD2. Losses at the gene ends were 2 bases for V and 4 bases for J; bases not matched to a gene: 5. Germline assignment: CDR1 SGHTA and CDR2 FQGNSA. There are 15 residues in the CDR3. The CDR3 loop reads CASSLSAGGRYEQYF. The DNA for the CDR3 is TGTGCCAGCAGCTTATCAGCGGGGGGGCGATACGAGCAGTACTTC.

This chain links TRBV15 with TRBJ2-1; TRBD2 is a possible D gene (7 bases). Germline V gene lookup returns CDR1 LNHNV and CDR2 YYDKDF (reference sequence). CDR3 length equals 16 residues. V dropped 0 bases and J dropped 7 bases, with 16 bases sitting between them. The CDR3 reads CATSRDIAGAKNEQFF. The CDR3 nucleotides read TGTGCCACCAGCAGAGATATCGCGGGGGCCAAGAATGAGCAGTTCTTC. Complete variable domain (other parts from reference TRBV15 and TRBJ2-1): DAMVIQNPRYQVTQFGKPVTLSCSQTLNHNVMYWYQQKSSQAPKLLFHYYDKDFNNEADTPDNFQSRRPNTSFCFLDIRSPGLGDTAMYLCATSRDIAGAKNEQFFGPGTRLTVL.

The genes are TRBV3-1 (or the pseudogene TRBV3-2) and TRBJ2-5; 8 bases align to TRBD2. The V gene's germline CDR1 is LGHDT and CDR2 YNNKEL (reference sequence). The ends lost 5 bases at V and 2 bases at J; junction bases unmatched: 4. This CDR3 comprises 14 residues. For the CDR3, the DNA is TGTGCCAGCAGCTTGCAGCGGGGGCAAGAGACCCAGTACTTC. Amino acid sequence: CASSLQRGQETQYF.

This clone was seen a handful of times. V is TRBV18 and J is TRBJ1-6; D may be TRBD1 (6 bases). CDR1 is KGHSH and CDR2 is LQKENI in the germline V gene. Trimming took off 5 bases at V and 8 bases at J, with 10 bases between the two ends. CDR3 length: 13 amino acids. The CDR3 coding sequence is TGTGCCAGCTCATCCCGACAGGATTCACCCCTCCACTTT. It yields the protein CASSSRQDSPLHF.

The chain couples TRBV7-9 to TRBJ1-2; no clear D gene. Germline CDR1 and CDR2: SEHNR and FQNEAQ (reference sequence). V lost 2 bases and J lost 1, with 8 bases in between. The CDR3 has 14 amino acids. As DNA, the CDR3 is TGTGCCAGCAGCTTAAGCTCGGGTAACTATGGCTACACCTTC. It is translated as CASSLSSGNYGYTF.

The chain has TRBV6-6 and TRBJ1-1; TRBD1 aligns across 9 bases. From germline, CDR1 is MNHNY and CDR2 SVGAGI (reference sequence). V shed 2 bases, J shed 3 bases, and the junction held 7 bases outside the gene matches. The CDR3 has 16 residues. CDR3 coding DNA: TGTGCCAGCAGTTACCCGCCGGGACAGGGAGACACTGAAGCTTTCTTT. Protein product: CASSYPPGQGDTEAFF.

V and J are TRBV5-1 and TRBJ2-7; the D gene could be TRBD1 or TRBD2 (6 bases each). CDR1 is SGHRS, CDR2 YFSETQ, per germline. The CDR3 totals 14 residues. V gave up 4 bases and J gave up 6 bases, with 17 bases separating them. The CDR3 sequence: CASSLGGAESEQYF. Here the CDR3 DNA reads TGCGCCAGCAGCCTGGGGGGCGCGGAGTCCGAGCAGTACTTC.

CDR3 sequence: CASSLTGQPLYEQYF. As DNA, the CDR3 is TGTGCCAGCAGCTTAACGGGACAGCCCCTCTACGAGCAGTACTTC. The chain employs TRBV7-9 and TRBJ2-7; 7 bases match TRBD1. The germline V gene encodes CDR1 SEHNR and CDR2 FQNEAQ (reference sequence). The CDR3 sequence is 15 residues long. V trimming: 2 bases; J trimming: 3 bases; junction bases outside the gene matches: 7.

The chain combines TRBV19 with TRBJ2-7, with TRBD1 matching over 7 bases. V shed 5 bases, J shed 7 bases, and the junction held 14 bases outside the gene matches. This CDR3 spans 15 amino acids. Germline CDR1 LNHDA, CDR2 SQIVND (reference sequence). The CDR3 DNA follows: TGTGCCAGTAGTCCACGACAGGGTGGGTCGGAAGAGCAGTACTTC. Translation gives CASSPRQGGSEEQYF.

The chain is built from TRBV5-6 and TRBJ1-5, with D perhaps matching TRBD1 (5 bases). The germline CDR1 and CDR2 sequences are SGHDT and YYEEEE. Trimming stripped 4 bases from V and 0 bases from J, with 14 bases between. The CDR3 consists of 16 residues. CDR3 residues: CASSRRAGYSNQPQHF. The CDR3 DNA sequence: TGTGCCAGCAGCCGTCGCGCAGGGTATAGCAATCAGCCCCAGCATTTT.

The chain combines TRBV28 with TRBJ2-5; D may be TRBD1 (6 bases). Germline V CDR1 and CDR2: MDHEN, SYDVKM. This CDR3 has 12 amino acids. Trimming stripped 8 bases from V and 5 bases from J, with 12 bases between. Here the CDR3 reads CASAGVKETQYF. CDR3 coding DNA: TGTGCCAGCGCAGGGGTGAAGGAGACCCAGTACTTC. The full variable domain, completed using reference TRBV28 and TRBJ2-5, is DVKVTQSSRYLVKRTGEKVFLECVQDMDHENMFWYRQDPGLGLRLIYFSYDVKMKEKGDIPEGYSVSREKKERFSLILESASTNQTSMYLCASAGVKETQYFGPGTRLLVL.

The V and J genes are TRBV7-3 and TRBJ2-2; 12 nucleotides align to TRBD1. The V and J ends lost 1 base and 2 bases, in that order; junction bases with no gene match: 8. Germline V gene data show CDR1 as SGHTA and CDR2 as FQGTGA. The CDR3 is made up of 19 amino acids. The CDR3 bases are TGTGCCAGCAGCTTAAGGGGGACAGGGGGCCTAGCCAACACCGGGGAGCTGTTTTTT. Protein product: CASSLRGTGGLANTGELFF.